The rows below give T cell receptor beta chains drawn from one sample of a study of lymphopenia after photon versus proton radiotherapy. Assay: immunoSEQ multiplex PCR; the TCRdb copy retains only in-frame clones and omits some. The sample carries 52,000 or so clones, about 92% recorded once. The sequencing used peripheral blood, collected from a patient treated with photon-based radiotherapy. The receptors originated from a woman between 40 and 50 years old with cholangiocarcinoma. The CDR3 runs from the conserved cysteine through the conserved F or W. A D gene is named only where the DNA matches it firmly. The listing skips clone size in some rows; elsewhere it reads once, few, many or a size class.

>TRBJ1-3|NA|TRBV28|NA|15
TGTGCCAGCATGTCGACGCGGACTTCAAGAAACACCATATATTTT
CASMSTRTSRNTIYF
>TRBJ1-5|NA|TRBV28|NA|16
TGTGCCAGCAGTTTGAGCGGGGGTGGGGGGAGGCAGCCCCAGCATTTT
CASSLSGGGGRQPQHF
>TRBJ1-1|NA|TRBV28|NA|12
TGTGCCAGCAGTTTACTGGGCACTGAAGCTTTCTTT
CASSLLGTEAFF
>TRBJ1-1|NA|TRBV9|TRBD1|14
TGTGCCAGCAGCGTAGAGGGGGCGAGCACTGAAGCTTTCTTT
CASSVEGASTEAFF
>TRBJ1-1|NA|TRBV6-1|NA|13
TGTGCCAGCAGTTCGACAGCGAACACTGAAGCTTTCTTT
CASSSTANTEAFF
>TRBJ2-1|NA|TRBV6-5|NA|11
TGTGCCAGCAGGTACGACAATGAGCAGTTCTTC
CASRYDNEQFF
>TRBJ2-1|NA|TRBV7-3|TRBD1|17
TGTGCCAGCAGCTCCTACACTTTGGGACAGGGGGCGCGCGAGCAGTTCTTC
CASSSYTLGQGAREQFF
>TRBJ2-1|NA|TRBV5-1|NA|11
TGCGCCAGCAGCTTGGGCAATGAGCAGTTCTTC
CASSLGNEQFF
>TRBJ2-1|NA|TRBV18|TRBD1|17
TGTGCCAGCTCACCACTTCTGGGACAGGGTCACCACAATGAGCAGTTCTTC
CASSPLLGQGHHNEQFF
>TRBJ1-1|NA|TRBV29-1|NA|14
TGCAGCGCCCTGGACGGGGATGGGAACACTGAAGCTTTCTTT
CSALDGDGNTEAFF
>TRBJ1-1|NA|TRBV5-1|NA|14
TGCGCCAGCAGCTTGGCCGGTGTGAGCACTGAAGCTTTCTTT
CASSLAGVSTEAFF
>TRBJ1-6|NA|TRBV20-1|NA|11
TGCAGTGCTACGACGGGGACGGCCCTCCACTTT
CSATTGTALHF
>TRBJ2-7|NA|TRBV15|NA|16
TGTGCCACCAGCAGAGGCCGGGGGGCTAGCTCCTACGAGCAGTACTTC
CATSRGRGASSYEQYF
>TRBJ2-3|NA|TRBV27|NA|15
TGTGCCAGCAGTTTTAACGGGGTCAGCACAGATACGCAGTATTTT
CASSFNGVSTDTQYF
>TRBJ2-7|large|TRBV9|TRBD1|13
TGTGCCAGCAGCGTAGCAGGGGGTGACGAGCAGTACTTC
CASSVAGGDEQYF
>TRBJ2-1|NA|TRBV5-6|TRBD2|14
TGTGCCAGCAGCTTGGGTCTAGCGGGGGATGAGCAGTTCTTC
CASSLGLAGDEQFF
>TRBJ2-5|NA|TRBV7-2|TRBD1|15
TGTGCCAGCAGCTTAGCAGGAGCACAGGGGAAGACCCAGTACTTC
CASSLAGAQGKTQYF
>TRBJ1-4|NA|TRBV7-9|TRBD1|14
TGTGCCAGCAGCTCTTACCGGGACAGTGAAAAACTGTTTTTT
CASSSYRDSEKLFF
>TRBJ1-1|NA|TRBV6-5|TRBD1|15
TGTGCCAGCAGAACCGGGACAGGCCCCGGGACTGAAGCTTTCTTT
CASRTGTGPGTEAFF
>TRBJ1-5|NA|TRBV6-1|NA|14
TGTGCCAGCAGTCTCGCGGGAACGAATCAGCCCCAGCATTTT
CASSLAGTNQPQHF
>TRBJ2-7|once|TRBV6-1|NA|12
TGTGCCAGCGGCCAAGCCATCTACGAGCAGTACTTC
CASGQAIYEQYF
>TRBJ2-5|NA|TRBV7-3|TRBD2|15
TGTGCCAGCAGCCCCTTAGCGGGGATTCAAGAGACCCAGTACTTC
CASSPLAGIQETQYF
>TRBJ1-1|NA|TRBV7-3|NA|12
TGTGCCAGCAGGGAGGGGAACACTGAAGCTTTCTTT
CASREGNTEAFF
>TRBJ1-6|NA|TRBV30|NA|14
TGTGCCTGGAGTCTCAAGTCCCGCTATTCACCCCTCCACTTT
CAWSLKSRYSPLHF
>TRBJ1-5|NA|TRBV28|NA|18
TGTGCCAGCAGTAAGTTTAGGGGGATAACCCCGGACGGTCAGCCCCAGCATTTT
CASSKFRGITPDGQPQHF
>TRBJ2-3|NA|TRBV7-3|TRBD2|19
TGTGCCAGCAGCTTAGGTATCGGACTAGCGGGGGGGCCTGGAGATACGCAGTATTTT
CASSLGIGLAGGPGDTQYF
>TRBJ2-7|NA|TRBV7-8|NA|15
TGTGCCAGCAGCTTAAATCAAGGAAACTCCTACGAGCAGTACTTC
CASSLNQGNSYEQYF
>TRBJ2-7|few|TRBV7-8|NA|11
TGTGCCAGCAGCTTAAACGGGGAGCAGTACTTC
CASSLNGEQYF
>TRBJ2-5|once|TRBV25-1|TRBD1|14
TGTGCCAGCAGTATTACAGGGGGCGTTGAGACCCAGTACTTC
CASSITGGVETQYF
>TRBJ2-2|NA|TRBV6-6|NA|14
TGTGCCAGCAGACTTCCCGAGGGGGCCGGGGAGCTGTTTTTT
CASRLPEGAGELFF
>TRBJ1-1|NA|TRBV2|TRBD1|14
TGTGCCAGCAGACCCTTGGGACAGATCACGGGAGCTTTCTTT
CASRPLGQITGAFF
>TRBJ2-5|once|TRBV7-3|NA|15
TGTGCCAGCAGCCTTGCCTTTACAGGGTCGGAGACCCAGTACTTC
CASSLAFTGSETQYF
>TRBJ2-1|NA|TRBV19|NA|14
TGTGCCAGTAGTATCGGGGGGCATTACAATGAGCAGTTCTTC
CASSIGGHYNEQFF
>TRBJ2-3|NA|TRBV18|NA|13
TGTGCCAGCTCACCGTCGCTGACAGATACGCAGTATTTT
CASSPSLTDTQYF
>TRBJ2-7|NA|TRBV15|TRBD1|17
TGTGCCACCAGCAGCCAGGGACAGACGAGCATCAGTGGAGAGCAGTACTTC
CATSSQGQTSISGEQYF
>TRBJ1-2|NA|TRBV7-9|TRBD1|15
TGTGCCAGCAGCTTTTGGGACAGGCCCGGAGATGGCTACACCTTC
CASSFWDRPGDGYTF
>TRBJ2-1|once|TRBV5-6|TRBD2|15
TGTGCCAGCAGCTTGGTGTCTAGCGGGTACAATGAGCAGTTCTTC
CASSLVSSGYNEQFF
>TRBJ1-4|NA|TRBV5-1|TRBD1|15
TGCGCCAGCAGCGAATTAACAGGGGGCATGGAAAAACTGTTTTTT
CASSELTGGMEKLFF
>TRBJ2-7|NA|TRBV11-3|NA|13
TGTGCCAGCAGCCAATGGGCCGAGGAAGAGCAGTACTTC
CASSQWAEEEQYF
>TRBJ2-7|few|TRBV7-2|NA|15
TGTGCCAGCAGCTTCGCCGGGGTGGGTGTTTACGAGCAGTACTTC
CASSFAGVGVYEQYF
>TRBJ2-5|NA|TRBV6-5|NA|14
TGTGCCAGCAGTTCCCCCCGACGTGAGGAGACCCAGTACTTC
CASSSPRREETQYF
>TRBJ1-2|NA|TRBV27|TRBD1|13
TGTGCCAGCAGCCGGGACAGGGGTTTGGGCTACACCTTC
CASSRDRGLGYTF
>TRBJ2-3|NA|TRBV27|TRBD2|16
TGTGCCAGCAGTTTATACGGCGGGGGGGCCGGAGATACGCAGTATTTT
CASSLYGGGAGDTQYF
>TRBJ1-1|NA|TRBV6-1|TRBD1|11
TGTGCCAGTAAGACAGGGTTGGACGCTTTCTTT
CASKTGLDAFF
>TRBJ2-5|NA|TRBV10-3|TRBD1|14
TGTGCCATCAGTGAGTCGGAACAGGGGGAGACCCAGTACTTC
CAISESEQGETQYF